The present T cell receptor beta chain was sequenced within a study of T cells in localized non-small cell lung cancer. Study-level results: Sequencing involved a lone tumor region, leaving heterogeneity possible. Within adjacent lung there appeared a median 57 of the top 100 tumor clones. Uninvolved adjacent lung showed higher T cell clonality than tumor.

There are 13 residues in the CDR3. The germline V gene encodes CDR1 SGHVS and CDR2 FQNEAQ. V was shortened by 3 bases and J by 4 bases, with 9 bases between the two germline ends. In this sample, this clone turned up once. Its antigen remains unknown. Produced via immunoSEQ multiplex PCR; TCRdb's table is partial and in-frame only. Of more than 30,000 clones in the sample, 65% to 90% were seen once. The rearrangement uses TRBV7-8 and TRBJ1-2; TRBD1 is a possible D gene (6 bases). This TCR was sampled from a male donor older than 55 with stage III lung adenocarcinoma. The sequenced sample was peripheral blood, obtained before any cancer treatment. CDR3 DNA sequence: TGTGCCAGCAGCTTCGGGGGCGGCTATGGCTACACCTTC. Protein product: CASSFGGGYGYTF.